A single T cell receptor (beta chain) is shown here with its context. This clone's antigen is unknown. No base quality values were provided; no much bigger clone lies one nucleotide off. This sample was taken from a study of cytomegalovirus exposure and HLA in healthy donors (dated by TCRdb to 2016 to 2017). Turning to the overall study: According to a later analysis, the approximately 120 validation repertoires were produced on the same platform as the 700 or so repertoires of the first cohort. The study was designed to test whether signatures of past pathogen exposure could be identified by cataloging public T cell receptors. Besides the first cohort of around 670 subjects, a separate validation cohort made up of roughly 120 different subjects was used. High-throughput TCR immunosequencing, statistical association of individual TCRs with disease status, and machine learning were combined to predict cytomegalovirus infection status.

Library prep was done by the immunoSEQ multiplex PCR assay. Regarding the original processing steps: A statistical classification framework was built to diagnose cytomegalovirus status from the catalog of TCR beta chain sequences. TCRdb's version of the immuneACCESS table is confined to in-frame rearrangements and falls short of the full clone set. An unresolved V gene accounts for under half of the shortfall where checked; the remainder is of unknown origin. V and J calls and clone size are copied from that table; D and trimming were computed from the DNA. For this sample there are about 54,000 clones; roughly 87% appear just once. In total, the top ten clones hold about 8.1% of the sample. The donors belonged to the validation cohort of around 130 subjects, which was separate from the roughly 700-subject first cohort. Overall results and qualifications from the work: Subsequent analysis determined that TCRs grouped into clusters in the first cohort also showed a tendency toward co-occurrence across the approximately 110 validation repertoires, and 94% of cluster scores exceeded 0. Cytomegalovirus status was reported to be diagnosed by the classifier with high specificity and sensitivity in both the original and validation cohorts. A later analysis had no HLA typing for the validation cohort, so co-occurrence there was scored across all 120 or so repertoires. The study gave a list of 150 to 200 TCR beta chains associated with cytomegalovirus. Three of the identified cytomegalovirus-associated TCR beta chains were confirmed in vitro to be specific for cytomegalovirus antigens. While some public TCRs were present in many individuals, most TCR sequences turned up only very rarely across donors. The authors suggested that the approach could potentially be generalized to other disease states and immunological phenotypes.

After removal of 2 bases from V and 7 bases from J, the junction retains 3 bases not matched to a gene. CDR1 and CDR2 (SGHRS, YFSETQ) derive from the germline V gene. From the cysteine up to the phenylalanine, the CDR3 has a length of 14 residues. Just the 42-base CDR3 DNA is kept, in frame starting at base 1. The rearrangement combines TRBV5-1 with TRBJ2-1; the junction holds 10 bases that match TRBD2. The receptor was derived from a woman younger than 30 in good health and CMV-seropositive. The sample was PBMCs. The DNA sequence is TGCGCCAGCAGCTTTAGCGGGGGGTCTAATGAGCAGTTCTTC. This is translated as CASSFSGGSNEQFF.